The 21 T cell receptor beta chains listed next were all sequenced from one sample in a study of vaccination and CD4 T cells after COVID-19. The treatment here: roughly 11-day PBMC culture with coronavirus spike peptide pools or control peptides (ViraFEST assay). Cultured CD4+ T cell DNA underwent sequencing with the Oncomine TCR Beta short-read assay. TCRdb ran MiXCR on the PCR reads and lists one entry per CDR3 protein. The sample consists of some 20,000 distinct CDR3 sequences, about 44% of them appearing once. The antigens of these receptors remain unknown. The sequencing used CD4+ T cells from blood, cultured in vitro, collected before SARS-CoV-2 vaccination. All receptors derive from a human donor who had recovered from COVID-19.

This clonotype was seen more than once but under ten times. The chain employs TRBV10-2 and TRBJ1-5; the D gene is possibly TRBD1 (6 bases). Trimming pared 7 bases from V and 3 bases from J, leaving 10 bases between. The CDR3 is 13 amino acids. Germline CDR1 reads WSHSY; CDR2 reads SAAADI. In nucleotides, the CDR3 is TGCGCCAGCACCGGACAGTTCAATCAGCCCCAGCATTTT. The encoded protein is CASTGQFNQPQHF.

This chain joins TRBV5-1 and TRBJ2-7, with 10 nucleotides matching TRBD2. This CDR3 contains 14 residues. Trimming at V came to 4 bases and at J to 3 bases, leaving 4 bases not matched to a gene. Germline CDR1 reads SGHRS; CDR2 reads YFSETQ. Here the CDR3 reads CASSPSSGSYEQYF. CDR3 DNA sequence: TGCGCCAGCAGCCCGTCTAGCGGGAGCTACGAGCAGTACTTC.

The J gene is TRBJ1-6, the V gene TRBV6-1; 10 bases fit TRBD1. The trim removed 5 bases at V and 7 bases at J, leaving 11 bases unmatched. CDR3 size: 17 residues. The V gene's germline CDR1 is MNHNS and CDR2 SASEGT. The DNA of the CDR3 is TGTGCCAGCAGTCAAGTAGGGACAGGGGTAACGAATTCACCCCTCCACTTT. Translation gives CASSQVGTGVTNSPLHF.

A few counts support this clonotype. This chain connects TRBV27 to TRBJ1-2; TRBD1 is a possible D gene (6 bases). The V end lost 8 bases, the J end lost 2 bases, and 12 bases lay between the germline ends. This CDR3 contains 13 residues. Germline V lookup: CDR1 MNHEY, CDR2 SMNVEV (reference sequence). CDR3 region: CASGQTGNYGYTF. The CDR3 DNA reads TGTGCCAGCGGACAGACAGGAAACTATGGCTACACCTTC.

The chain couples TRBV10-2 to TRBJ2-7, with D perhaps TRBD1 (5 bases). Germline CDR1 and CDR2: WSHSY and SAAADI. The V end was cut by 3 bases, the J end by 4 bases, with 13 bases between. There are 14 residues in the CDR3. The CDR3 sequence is CASSEKGHVYEQYF. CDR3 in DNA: TGCGCCAGCAGTGAAAAAGGACACGTTTACGAGCAGTACTTC.

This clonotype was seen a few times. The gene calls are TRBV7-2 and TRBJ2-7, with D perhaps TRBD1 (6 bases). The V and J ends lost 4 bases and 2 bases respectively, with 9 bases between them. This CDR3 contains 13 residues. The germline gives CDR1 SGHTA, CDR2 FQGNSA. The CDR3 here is CASSWTDPYEQYF. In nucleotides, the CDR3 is TGTGCCAGCAGCTGGACAGACCCCTACGAGCAGTACTTC.

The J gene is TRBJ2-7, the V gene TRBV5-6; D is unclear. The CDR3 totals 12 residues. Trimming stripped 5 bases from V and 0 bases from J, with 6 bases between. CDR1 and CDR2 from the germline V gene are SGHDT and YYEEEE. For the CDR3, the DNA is TGTGCCAGCAGTGGTGACTCCTACGAGCAGTACTTC. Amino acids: CASSGDSYEQYF.

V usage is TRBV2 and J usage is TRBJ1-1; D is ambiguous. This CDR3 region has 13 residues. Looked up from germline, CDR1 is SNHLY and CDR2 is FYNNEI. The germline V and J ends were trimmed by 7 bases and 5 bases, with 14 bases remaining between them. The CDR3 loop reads CASTTGLETEAFF. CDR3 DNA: TGTGCCAGCACCACGGGGTTGGAGACTGAAGCTTTCTTT.

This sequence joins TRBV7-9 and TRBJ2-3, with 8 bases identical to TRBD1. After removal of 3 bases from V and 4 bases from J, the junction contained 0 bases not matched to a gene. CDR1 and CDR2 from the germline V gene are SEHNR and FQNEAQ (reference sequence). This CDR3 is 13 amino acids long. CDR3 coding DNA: TGTGCCAGCAGCTTGGACAGGGCAGATACGCAGTATTTT. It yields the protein CASSLDRADTQYF.

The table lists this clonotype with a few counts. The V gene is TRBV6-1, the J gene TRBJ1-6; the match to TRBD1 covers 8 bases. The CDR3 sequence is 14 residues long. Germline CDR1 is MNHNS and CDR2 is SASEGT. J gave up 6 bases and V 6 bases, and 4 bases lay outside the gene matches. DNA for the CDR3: TGTGCCAGCAGAAAAGGACAGGGTAATTCACCCCTCCACTTT. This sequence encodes CASRKGQGNSPLHF.

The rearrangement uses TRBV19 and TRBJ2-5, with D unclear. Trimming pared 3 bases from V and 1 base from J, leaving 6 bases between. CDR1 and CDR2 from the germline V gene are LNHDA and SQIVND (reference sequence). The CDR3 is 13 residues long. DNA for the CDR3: TGTGCCAGTAGTATGACACGCCAAGAGACCCAGTACTTC. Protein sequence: CASSMTRQETQYF.

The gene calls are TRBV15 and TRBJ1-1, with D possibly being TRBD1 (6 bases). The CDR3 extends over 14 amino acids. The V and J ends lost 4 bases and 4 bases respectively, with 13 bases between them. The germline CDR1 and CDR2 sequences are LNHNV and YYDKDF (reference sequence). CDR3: CATSIKQGGTEAFF. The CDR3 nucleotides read TGTGCCACCAGCATCAAACAGGGCGGCACTGAAGCTTTCTTT.

The CDR3 DNA reads TGTGCCAGCAGCTTAGCGCTTGGGGGCTCCTACAATGAGCAGTTCTTC. Its translation is CASSLALGGSYNEQFF. V usage is TRBV7-2 and J usage is TRBJ2-1; tentatively, D is TRBD1 or TRBD2 (5 bases each). The CDR3 covers 16 residues. In germline, CDR1 is SGHTA, CDR2 FQGNSA. Trimming shortened V by 0 bases and J by 0 bases, and 9 bases separated the two germline ends.

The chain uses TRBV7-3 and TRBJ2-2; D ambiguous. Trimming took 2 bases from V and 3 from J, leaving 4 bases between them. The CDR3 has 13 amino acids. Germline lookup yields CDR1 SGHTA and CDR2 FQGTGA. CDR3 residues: CASSLFYTGELFF. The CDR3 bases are TGTGCCAGCAGCTTATTCTACACCGGGGAGCTGTTTTTT.

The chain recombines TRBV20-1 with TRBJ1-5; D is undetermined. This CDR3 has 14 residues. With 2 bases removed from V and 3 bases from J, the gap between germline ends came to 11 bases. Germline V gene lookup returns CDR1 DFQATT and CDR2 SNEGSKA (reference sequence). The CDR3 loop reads CSARPDGSNQPQHF. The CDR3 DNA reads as TGCAGTGCTAGACCCGACGGGTCCAATCAGCCCCAGCATTTT.

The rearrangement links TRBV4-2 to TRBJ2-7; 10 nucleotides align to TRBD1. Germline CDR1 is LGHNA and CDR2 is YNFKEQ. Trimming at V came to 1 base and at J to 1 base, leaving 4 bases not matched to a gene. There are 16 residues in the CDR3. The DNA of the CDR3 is TGTGCCAGCAGCCAAGGGACAGGGGGTGGATCCTACGAGCAGTACTTC. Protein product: CASSQGTGGGSYEQYF.

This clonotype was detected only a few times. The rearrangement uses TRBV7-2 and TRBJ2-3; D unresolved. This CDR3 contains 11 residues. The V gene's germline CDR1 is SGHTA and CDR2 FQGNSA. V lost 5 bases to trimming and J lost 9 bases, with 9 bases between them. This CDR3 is CASSPKSTQYF. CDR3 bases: TGTGCCAGCAGCCCCAAGTCGACGCAGTATTTT. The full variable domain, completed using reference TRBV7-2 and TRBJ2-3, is GAGVSQSPSNKVTEKGKDVELRCDPISGHTALYWYRQSLGQGLEFLIYFQGNSAPDKSGLPSDRFSAERTGGSVSTLTIQRTQQEDSAVYLCASSPKSTQYFGPGTRLTVL.

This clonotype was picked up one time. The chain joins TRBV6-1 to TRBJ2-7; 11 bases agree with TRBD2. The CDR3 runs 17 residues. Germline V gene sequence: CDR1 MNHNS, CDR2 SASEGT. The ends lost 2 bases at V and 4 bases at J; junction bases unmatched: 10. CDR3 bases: TGTGCCAGCAGTGAATGGCACCTAGCGGGAGGAGAGTACGAGCAGTACTTC. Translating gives CASSEWHLAGGEYEQYF.

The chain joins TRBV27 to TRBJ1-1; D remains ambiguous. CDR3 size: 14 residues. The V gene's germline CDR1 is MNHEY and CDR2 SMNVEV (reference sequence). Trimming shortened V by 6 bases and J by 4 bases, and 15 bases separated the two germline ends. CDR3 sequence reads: CASRKSYTGTEAFF. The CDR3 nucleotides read TGTGCCAGCAGAAAAAGCTACACGGGCACTGAAGCTTTCTTT.

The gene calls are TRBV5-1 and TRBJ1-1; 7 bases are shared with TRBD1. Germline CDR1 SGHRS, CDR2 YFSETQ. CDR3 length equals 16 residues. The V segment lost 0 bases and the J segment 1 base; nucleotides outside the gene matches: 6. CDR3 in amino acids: CASSLGQGMRNTEAFF. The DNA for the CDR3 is TGCGCCAGCAGCTTGGGACAGGGTATGAGGAACACTGAAGCTTTCTTT.

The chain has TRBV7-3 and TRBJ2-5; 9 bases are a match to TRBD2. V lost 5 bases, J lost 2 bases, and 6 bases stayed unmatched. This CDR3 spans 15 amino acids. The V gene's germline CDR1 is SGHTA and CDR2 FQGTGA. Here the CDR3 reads CASSPFSGGQETQYF. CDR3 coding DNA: TGTGCCAGCAGCCCATTTAGCGGGGGACAAGAGACCCAGTACTTC.